This T cell receptor beta chain was retrieved from a study of blood T cell repertoires in COVID-19. Across the study: Specimens from acute and convalescent COVID-19 originated in the United States, Italy and Spain.

V gave up 4 bases and J gave up 5 bases; unmatched junction bases: 10. The V gene's germline CDR1 is PRHDT and CDR2 FYEKMQ (reference sequence). The CDR3 runs 15 residues. Per the study methods: Estimated nucleated cell counts came from reference gene primer amplification. Generated by immunoSEQ multiplex PCR, the TCRdb table keeps only in-frame clones and is missing some. D and trimming were read from the DNA, whereas the V and J calls and clone size are those reported in that table. This table has roughly 90,000 clones, approximately 86% appearing once. The sequence derives from a human donor in a cohort sampled during active COVID-19. The specimen was peripheral blood. The gene calls are TRBV13 and TRBJ1-2; TRBD1 agrees at 7 bases. The CDR3 sequence is CASSSNRGIGYGYTF. Here the CDR3 DNA reads TGTGCCAGCAGCTCGAACAGGGGAATAGGGTATGGCTACACCTTC.